This record looks at one TCR beta chain sequence and its context. Its target is unknown. The CDR3 length is 17 residues. Per the germline V gene, CDR1 is SGHRS and CDR2 is YFSETQ. These data originate in a study of T cells expressing NK-cell markers. Whole-study context: Seropositivity for HCMV was found in seven of the eight sequenced donors, with one seronegative. Study observations and caveats: Topping the CD3+CD56-NKG2C+ fraction as well were these clonotypes, in several donors. In a group of about 6 donors, dominant NKG2C+ clonotypes represented about 1.0-7.5% of CD8+ T cells.

The cDNA for TCR beta came from 5'RACE template switching with UMIs. From the 5' RACE reads, TCRdb lists one entry per CDR3 protein and no DNA. The sample's table shows 150,000 or so distinct CDR3 sequences. Sequencing was carried out using blood T cells: a sorted CD56 or NKG2C T cell subset, CD4+ or CD8+ T cells, or bulk PBMC T cells (not recorded which). The clonotype comes from a woman aged 45-65 years in good health. This chain connects TRBV5-1 to TRBJ1-2. The CDR3 region is CASSKTLNPGLNYGYTF.